This record covers a single T cell receptor (beta chain). During active infection, Seattle patients enrolled and were then monitored through disease. This sample is part of a study of blood T cell repertoires in COVID-19. Study information: Italy, Spain and the United States were the sources of the convalescent and acute COVID-19 samples.

How the authors handled the data: Reference gene primer amplification in the assay estimated nucleated cell counts. The data were produced by immunoSEQ multiplex PCR, yet TCRdb's version contains in-frame clones alone and is incomplete. V and J calls and clone size are as listed in that table; D and trimming were resolved from the DNA. The table records 200,000 to 300,000 clones, around 84% of them present only once. The clonotype originates from a woman in her fifties or sixties with COVID-19, enrolled during active disease. The specimen sequenced was peripheral blood.

The CDR3 nucleotides are TGTGCCAGCAGCCAAGGGCGGAGGGACATTCAGTACTTC. It translates to CASSQGRRDIQYF. The V gene is TRBV3-1 (or the pseudogene TRBV3-2), the J gene TRBJ2-4, with a weak D call TRBD2 (6 bases). The CDR3 spans 13 residues. V was clipped by 1 base and J by 8 bases, with 9 bases between them. From germline, CDR1 is LGHDT and CDR2 YNNKEL (reference sequence).